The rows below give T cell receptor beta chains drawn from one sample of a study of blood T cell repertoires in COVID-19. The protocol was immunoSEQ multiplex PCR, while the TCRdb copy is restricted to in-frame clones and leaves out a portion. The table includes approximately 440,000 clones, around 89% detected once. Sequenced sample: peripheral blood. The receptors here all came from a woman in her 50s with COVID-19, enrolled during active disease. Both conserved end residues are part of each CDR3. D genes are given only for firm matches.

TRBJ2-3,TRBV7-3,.,TGTGCCAGCAGCTTGACTATTACCACAGATACGCAGTATTTT,CASSLTITTDTQYF
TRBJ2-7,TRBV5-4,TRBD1,TGTGCCAGCAGCGCCGGACAGGGAGGAGCCGAGCAGTACTTC,CASSAGQGGAEQYF
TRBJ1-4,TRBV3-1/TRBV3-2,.,TGTGCCAGCAGCCATCGGGGGATGGGTGAAAAACTGTTTTTT,CASSHRGMGEKLFF
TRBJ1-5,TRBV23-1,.,TGCGCCAGCAGTCAACTTAGCTGTACGGATAAGGAGCCCCAGCATTTT,CASSQLSCTDKEPQHF
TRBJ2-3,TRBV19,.,TGTGCCAGTAGTATGGGGCAGACGATCAGCACAGATACGCAGTATTTT,CASSMGQTISTDTQYF
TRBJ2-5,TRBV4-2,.,TGTGCCAGCAGCCAAGATGTGAACGGAGTTGAAGAGACCCAGTACTTC,CASSQDVNGVEETQYF
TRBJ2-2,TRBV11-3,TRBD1,TGTGCCAGCAGCTACCGGACAGGTCGTGGGGAGCTGTTTTTT,CASSYRTGRGELFF
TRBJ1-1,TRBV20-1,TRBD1,TGCAGTGCTAGTGGGGGACAGCTGAACACTGAAGCTTTCTTT,CSASGGQLNTEAFF
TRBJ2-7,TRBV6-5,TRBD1,TGTGCCAGCAGTCCGCCGGGACAGGAGTACGAGCAGTACTTC,CASSPPGQEYEQYF
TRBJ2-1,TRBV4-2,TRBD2,TGTGCCAGCAGCCAAGATAGGACTAGCGGGGGGGAGAATGAGCAGTTCTTC,CASSQDRTSGGENEQFF
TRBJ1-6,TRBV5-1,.,TGCGCCAGCAGCTTGGCCTCAGGGTTACAAAATTCACCCCTCCACTTT,CASSLASGLQNSPLHF